These T cell receptor beta chains were read from a single sample in a study of blood T cell repertoires in COVID-19. Sequencing was performed with immunoSEQ multiplex PCR; in TCRdb, only in-frame clones are kept and a portion is missing. This repertoire shows some 220,000 clones, roughly four fifths found once; its top ten account for about 4.8%. The source material was peripheral blood. All receptors derive from a woman in her 70s with COVID-19, enrolled during active disease. CDR3s include the opening cysteine and the closing phenylalanine or tryptophan. Clone size is not always given. Where it is, it says once, few, many or a class for expanded clones.

V gene: TRBV19
CDR3 length: 15
clone size: .
CDR3 protein: CASSSPGQAPYEQYF

V gene: TRBV5-4
CDR3 length: 14
clone size: once
CDR3 protein: CASSLSPPRGGYTF

V gene: TRBV28
CDR3 length: 16
clone size: .
CDR3 protein: CASSITGGARGYGYTF

V gene: TRBV24-1
CDR3 length: 14
clone size: .
CDR3 protein: CATSSPGQGRGYTF

V gene: TRBV5-4
CDR3 length: 14
clone size: once
CDR3 protein: CASSLASGSGEQYF

V gene: TRBV7-6
CDR3 length: 15
clone size: once
CDR3 protein: CASSMSRAKGTEAFF

V gene: TRBV19
CDR3 length: 15
clone size: .
CDR3 protein: CASSIVSRGTDTQYF

V gene: TRBV4-2
CDR3 length: 14
clone size: .
CDR3 protein: CASSQDSKFDGYTF

V gene: TRBV5-4
CDR3 length: 15
clone size: .
CDR3 protein: CASSFGDSSTGELFF

V gene: TRBV28
CDR3 length: 15
clone size: .
CDR3 protein: CASSSQGEGNQPQHF

V gene: TRBV27
CDR3 length: 19
clone size: .
CDR3 protein: CASSLVGQGAGGGNQPQHF

V gene: TRBV6-5
CDR3 length: 15
clone size: .
CDR3 protein: CASSRTSGPQETQYF

V gene: TRBV5-1
CDR3 length: 11
clone size: .
CDR3 protein: CASSAGLGENF

V gene: TRBV6-5
CDR3 length: 13
clone size: few
CDR3 protein: CASSPTVRQGYTF

V gene: TRBV9
CDR3 length: 15
clone size: .
CDR3 protein: CASSPRDRGIYGYTF

V gene: TRBV28
CDR3 length: 14
clone size: .
CDR3 protein: CASSFTGGNQPQHF

V gene: TRBV2
CDR3 length: 14
clone size: .
CDR3 protein: CASSGQGANSPLHF

V gene: TRBV5-1
CDR3 length: 16
clone size: .
CDR3 protein: CASSGAGRPEDTEAFF

V gene: TRBV6-2/TRBV6-3
CDR3 length: 14
clone size: .
CDR3 protein: CASSVQGAGQPQHF

V gene: TRBV2
CDR3 length: 12
clone size: once
CDR3 protein: CASRGDSYGYTF

V gene: TRBV5-4
CDR3 length: 13
clone size: .
CDR3 protein: CASSKDRNYGYTF

V gene: TRBV28
CDR3 length: 15
clone size: .
CDR3 protein: CASSLAGARGTEAFF

V gene: TRBV7-2
CDR3 length: 15
clone size: .
CDR3 protein: CASSPSTGGQNIQYF

V gene: TRBV5-8
CDR3 length: 17
clone size: .
CDR3 protein: CASSLAGQSPSTDTQYF

V gene: TRBV9
CDR3 length: 15
clone size: .
CDR3 protein: CASSPRTLMNTEAFF

V gene: TRBV6-1
CDR3 length: 12
clone size: .
CDR3 protein: CASSERGQPQHF

V gene: TRBV3-1/TRBV3-2
CDR3 length: 19
clone size: .
CDR3 protein: CASSQVFPPGSRINQPQHF

V gene: TRBV5-1
CDR3 length: 13
clone size: .
CDR3 protein: CASSFDSVYEQYF

V gene: TRBV2
CDR3 length: 15
clone size: .
CDR3 protein: CASSEVPRPNQPQHF

V gene: TRBV7-9
CDR3 length: 15
clone size: .
CDR3 protein: CASSSNPRRGEKLFF

V gene: TRBV18
CDR3 length: 18
clone size: .
CDR3 protein: CASSPAGQGGNSNQPQHF

V gene: TRBV19
CDR3 length: 19
clone size: .
CDR3 protein: CASSAHRDRGVLAKNIQYF

V gene: TRBV19
CDR3 length: 16
clone size: .
CDR3 protein: CASSIPGTSGITEQFF

V gene: TRBV5-3
CDR3 length: 13
clone size: once
CDR3 protein: CARSTEDCSPLHF

V gene: TRBV7-2
CDR3 length: 15
clone size: .
CDR3 protein: CASSSPVAGDQPQHF

V gene: TRBV4-3
CDR3 length: 17
clone size: .
CDR3 protein: CASSQGLTGASGNTIYF

V gene: TRBV2
CDR3 length: 15
clone size: .
CDR3 protein: CASGGLAGGHFGQYF

V gene: TRBV19
CDR3 length: 15
clone size: .
CDR3 protein: CATEDRDFRNQPQHF

V gene: TRBV11-2
CDR3 length: 12
clone size: .
CDR3 protein: CASSLQSYGYTF

V gene: TRBV7-6
CDR3 length: 16
clone size: .
CDR3 protein: CASSLLGGISYNEQFF

V gene: TRBV14
CDR3 length: 15
clone size: .
CDR3 protein: CASSPGTTVTDTQYF

V gene: TRBV5-1
CDR3 length: 15
clone size: .
CDR3 protein: CASSLAQGDQETQYF

V gene: TRBV5-1
CDR3 length: 15
clone size: .
CDR3 protein: CASSFQGGDTGELFF

V gene: TRBV19
CDR3 length: 15
clone size: .
CDR3 protein: CASRGRQGAGDTQYF

V gene: TRBV6-5
CDR3 length: 14
clone size: .
CDR3 protein: CASNGAGKNSPLHF

V gene: TRBV29-1
CDR3 length: 13
clone size: .
CDR3 protein: CSVEGQINEKLFF

V gene: TRBV6-2/TRBV6-3
CDR3 length: 13
clone size: .
CDR3 protein: CASSPTSLDAQYF

V gene: TRBV7-2
CDR3 length: 14
clone size: .
CDR3 protein: CASSLETGGPEAFF

V gene: TRBV7-9
CDR3 length: 14
clone size: .
CDR3 protein: CASSDRGSSTEAFF

V gene: TRBV7-2
CDR3 length: 14
clone size: .
CDR3 protein: CASSLLGSPYEQYF

V gene: TRBV27
CDR3 length: 17
clone size: .
CDR3 protein: CASSLSGTRGGADTQYF

V gene: TRBV5-1
CDR3 length: 17
clone size: .
CDR3 protein: CASSQRPGLAGVNEQFF